This T cell receptor (beta chain) was captured by sequencing in a study of OX40 agonist ivuxolimab in advanced cancers. In the study overall: Ivuxolimab, an agonistic anti-OX40 (CD134) antibody, was given to patients. One patient with hepatocellular carcinoma and two with cutaneous melanoma, three in all, had partial responses.

V shed 5 bases and J shed 8 bases, with 18 bases lying between them. This CDR3 is 14 amino acids long. Germline CDR1 is MNHEY and CDR2 is SVGAGI. This clone was recorded once. Its antigen is unknown. Using immunoSEQ multiplex PCR, the repertoire was profiled, and TCRdb retains in-frame clones only, with some absent. This repertoire shows approximately 28,000 clones, about 74% found once; its top ten account for approximately 15%. Findings and caveats of the study: In the 0.1 to 3.0 mg/kg range, CD4+ and CD8+ blood T cells had expanded clonally by week 6. At 0.1-3.0 mg/kg, partial responders had clonal expansion among the lowest observed.

This receptor was taken from an adult with an advanced solid tumor such as melanoma, head and neck, liver or kidney cancer. The material sequenced was CD4+ or CD8+ T cells sorted from blood, taken in a trial of the OX40 agonist ivuxolimab. This rearrangement joins TRBV6-5 to TRBJ1-2; tentative D call: TRBD1 (6 bases). CDR3 protein: CASSPIGQGRGYTF. For the CDR3, the DNA is TGTGCCAGCAGTCCTATTGGGCAGGGGCGCGGCTACACCTTC.